This T cell receptor (beta chain) came from a study of Ad26.COV2.S vaccination and SARS-CoV-2 variants. The wider study: Of the COV1001 trial arms, the Ad26.COV2.S arm included the donor. Notes on the study in general: Vaccine and placebo recipients had similar non-spike TCR breadth.

As concerns this clone: Antigen: not known.

Germline loops: CDR1 MGHRA, CDR2 YSYEKL. The CDR3 contains 16 residues. V dropped 0 bases and J dropped 2; count of bases not matched to a gene: 6. TCRdb's table, derived via immunoSEQ multiplex PCR, lists solely in-frame clones and lacks some. Found here are under 600,000 clones, around 89% of them singletons; the top ten hold 1.7%. Treatment in this sample: around 19 received Ad26.COV2.S at low or high dose, single or two shots; about 5 received placebo; per-sample allocation not given. Day 63 after the first injection of vaccine or placebo was the sampling time. The donor's status was that of an adult aged 18-55 years in Boston.

This sequence originates from a person aged 18 to 65 who received the Ad26.COV2.S COVID-19 vaccine or a placebo. The source material was peripheral blood, sampled in a trial of Ad26.COV2.S vaccine versus placebo. The chain joins TRBV4-1 to TRBJ2-7; 8 nucleotides agree with TRBD2. This chain's CDR3 is CASSQDSGSTPYEQYF. Written as DNA, the CDR3 is TGCGCCAGCAGCCAAGACAGCGGGAGTACGCCCTACGAGCAGTACTTC.